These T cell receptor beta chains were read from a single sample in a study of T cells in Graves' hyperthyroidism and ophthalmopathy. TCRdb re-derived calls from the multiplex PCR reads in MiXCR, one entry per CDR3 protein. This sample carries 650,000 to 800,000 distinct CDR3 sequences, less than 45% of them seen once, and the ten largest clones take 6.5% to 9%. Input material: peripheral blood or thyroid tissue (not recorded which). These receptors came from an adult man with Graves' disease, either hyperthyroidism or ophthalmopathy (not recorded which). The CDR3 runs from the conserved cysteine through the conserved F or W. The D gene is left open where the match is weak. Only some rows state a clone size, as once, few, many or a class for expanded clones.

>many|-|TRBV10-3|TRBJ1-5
CASGTGNQPQHF
TGTGCCAGCGGCACAGGCAATCAGCCCCAGCATTTT
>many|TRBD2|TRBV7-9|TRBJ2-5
CASSPGLAGRPGTQYF
TGTGCCAGCAGCCCGGGACTAGCGGGCCGTCCGGGGACCCAGTACTTC
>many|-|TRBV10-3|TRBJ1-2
CAIRLALRDNYGYTF
TGTGCCATCAGGCTCGCCCTTCGGGATAACTATGGCTACACCTTC
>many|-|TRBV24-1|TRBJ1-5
CATSDSGPVWQPQHF
TGTGCCACCAGTGATTCAGGCCCTGTCTGGCAGCCCCAGCATTTT
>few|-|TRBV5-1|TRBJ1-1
CASSQLGTLNTEAFF
TGCGCCAGCAGCCAACTGGGGACACTGAACACTGAAGCTTTCTTT
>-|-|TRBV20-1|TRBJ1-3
CSAPRVTAGNTIYF
TGCAGTGCTCCTCGGGTGACAGCTGGAAACACCATATATTTT
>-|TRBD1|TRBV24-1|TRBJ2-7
CATSDWDREGATYEQYF
TGTGCCACCAGTGACTGGGACAGGGAGGGAGCCACCTACGAGCAGTACTTC
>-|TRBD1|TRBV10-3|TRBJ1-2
CAISDPVTGLIYGYTF
TGTGCCATCAGTGACCCAGTGACAGGGTTAATCTATGGCTACACCTTC
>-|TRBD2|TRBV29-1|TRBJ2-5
CSVPPTSVTGDGKETQYF
TGCAGCGTTCCCCCGACTAGCGTCACCGGGGACGGAAAAGAGACCCAGTACTTC
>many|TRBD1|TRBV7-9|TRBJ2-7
CASSLRDSPYEQYF
TGTGCCAGCAGCTTACGGGACAGTCCTTACGAGCAGTACTTC
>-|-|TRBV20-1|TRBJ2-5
CSAPLPRGFQETQYF
TGCAGTGCTCCCCTCCCCCGGGGTTTCCAAGAGACCCAGTACTTC
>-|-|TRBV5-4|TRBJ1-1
CASSKGINTEAFF
TGTGCCAGCAGTAAGGGGATTAACACTGAAGCTTTCTTT
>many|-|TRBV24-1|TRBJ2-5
CATSDLLGSQETQYF
TGTGCCACCAGTGATTTGCTGGGTTCTCAAGAGACCCAGTACTTC
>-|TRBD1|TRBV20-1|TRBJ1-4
CSASRTTGAATNEKLFF
TGCAGTGCTAGCAGAACGACAGGGGCCGCAACTAATGAAAAACTGTTTTTT
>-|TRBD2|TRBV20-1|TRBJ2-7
CSARDAGVYEQYF
TGCAGTGCTAGAGACGCGGGAGTTTACGAGCAGTACTTC
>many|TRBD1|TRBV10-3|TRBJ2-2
CAISESGQSAGELFF
TGTGCCATCAGTGAGTCGGGACAGTCGGCCGGGGAGCTGTTTTTT
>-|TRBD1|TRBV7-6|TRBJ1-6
CASSSSGDRVLNSHLHF
TGTGCCAGCAGTTCCAGTGGCGACAGGGTGTTGAATTCACACCTCCACTTT
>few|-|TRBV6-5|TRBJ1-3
CASSYTGGGNTIYF
TGTGCCAGCAGTTACACGGGTGGTGGAAACACCATATATTTT
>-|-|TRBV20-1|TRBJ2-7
CSLGGRVGSSYEQYF
TGCAGTTTAGGAGGAAGGGTCGGGAGCTCCTACGAGCAGTACTTC
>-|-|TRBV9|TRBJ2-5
CASSQGGFWGQETQYF
TGTGCCAGCAGCCAAGGCGGCTTTTGGGGCCAAGAGACCCAGTACTTC
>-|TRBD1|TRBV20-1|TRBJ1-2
CSASQGDYGYTF
TGCAGTGCTTCACAGGGGGACTATGGCTACACCTTC
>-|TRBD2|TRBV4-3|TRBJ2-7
CASSQETSGAYEQYF
TGCGCCAGCAGCCAAGAGACTAGCGGGGCCTACGAGCAGTACTTC
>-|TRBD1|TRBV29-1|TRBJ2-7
CSSRDSSYEQYF
TGCAGCTCCCGGGACAGCTCCTACGAGCAGTACTTC
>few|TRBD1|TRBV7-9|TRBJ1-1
CASSSRDREITEAFF
TGTGCCAGCAGCTCCCGGGACAGGGAGATCACTGAAGCTTTCTTT